This TCR beta chain was identified in a study of T cells after yellow fever vaccination. Study overall: It was SMART-Seq v4 Ultra Low Input that prepared the fractions with low cell numbers.

In making TCR cDNA, 5'RACE template switching added a universal primer site and UMIs to it. TCRdb reanalysed the 5' RACE reads using MiXCR and keeps one entry per CDR3 protein. Of 500,000 to 650,000 distinct CDR3 sequences in the sample, about a sixth were seen once. This clonotype has a handful of counts. Its antigen is as yet unknown. The study, taken as a whole, reports: Highly abundant clonotypes carried over from the bulk population could end up in FACS-sorted repertoires as contaminants.

The V gene lost 5 bases and the J gene lost 3 bases, with 14 bases spanning the gap. CDR1 is SGHVS and CDR2 is FNYEAQ in the germline V gene. The CDR3 totals 15 residues. This chain connects TRBV7-6 to TRBJ1-5; D is ambiguous. The sequences come from PBMCs, collected less than 6 days after the first yellow fever vaccination. The clonotype originates from a young man who received the YFV17D yellow fever vaccine. The CDR3 spells CASSLGSSNNQPQHF. The DNA for the CDR3 is TGTGCCAGCAGCCTCGGGTCAAGTAACAATCAGCCCCAGCATTTT.